This T cell receptor (beta chain) was documented in a study of T cell changes during pregnancy in multiple sclerosis. V lost 2 bases and J lost 7, with 12 bases in between. From germline, CDR1 is SGHRS and CDR2 YFSETQ. CDR3 length: 14 amino acids. The data were produced by immunoSEQ multiplex PCR, yet TCRdb's version contains in-frame clones alone and is incomplete. Seen here are 39,000 or so clones, about 92% observed once, and the top ten hold over 8%. This clone was seen just once. Sample: CD8+ T cells from peripheral blood mononuclear cells, taken in the first trimester of pregnancy. The receptor was isolated from a female donor with multiple sclerosis, enrolled in a pregnancy study. The V gene is TRBV5-1, the J gene TRBJ2-2, with D perhaps matching TRBD1 (6 bases). CDR3 coding DNA: TGCGCCAGCAGCTTCCTGGGGGCAGTCGGGGAGCTGTTTTTT. This gives the protein CASSFLGAVGELFF.